The 27 T cell receptor beta chains below were found in one sample sequenced in a study of brain T cells in children with intractable seizures. Time point specified: blood from clinic visit 5 months post-surgery; TSC patient then seizure free. Generated by immunoSEQ multiplex PCR, the TCRdb table keeps only in-frame clones and is missing some. Of about 340,000 clones in the sample, 93% were seen once. The sequencing here drew on peripheral blood, taken approximately 5 months after surgery. Source of these receptors: a boy under two years old with tuberous sclerosis and intractable seizures.

In this sample, this clone turned up once. The rearrangement joins TRBV7-9 to TRBJ2-4; D is unresolved. The germline V and J ends were trimmed by 1 base and 9 bases, with 13 bases remaining between them. Germline V gene data show CDR1 as SEHNR and CDR2 as FQNEAQ (reference sequence). The CDR3 totals 14 residues. CDR3 in DNA: TGTGCCAGCAGCTTAGACGGCGGAGTAGGCATTCAGTACTTC. Protein product: CASSLDGGVGIQYF.

This sequence joins TRBV30 and TRBJ2-1, with D possibly being TRBD2 (6 bases). The germline gives CDR1 GTSNPN, CDR2 SVGIG (reference sequence). Trimming shortened V by 2 bases and J by 4 bases, and 15 bases separated the two germline ends. The CDR3 consists of 15 residues. The CDR3 DNA sequence: TGTGCCTGGAGTAGGAGGGCAAGCCAGTACAATGAGCAGTTCTTC. Translating it yields CAWSRRASQYNEQFF. The complete variable domain, with remaining parts taken from reference TRBV30 and TRBJ2-1, reads SQTIHQWPATLVQPVGSPLSLECTVEGTSNPNLYWYRQAAGRGLQLLFYSVGIGQISSEVPQNLSASRPQDRQFILSSKKLLLSDSGFYLCAWSRRASQYNEQFFGPGTRLTVL.

The chain's CDR3 is CARTRQGRRYEQYF. In DNA, the CDR3 is TGTGCCAGGACCCGACAGGGCCGTCGCTACGAGCAGTACTTC. The rearrangement links TRBV6-5 to TRBJ2-7; 7 bases are shared with TRBD1. The length of the CDR3 is 14 residues. V lost 9 bases and J lost 3; bases outside the gene matches: 11. Germline loops: CDR1 MNHEY, CDR2 SVGAGI.

This rearrangement joins TRBV7-3 to TRBJ2-1; D is possibly TRBD2 (5 bases). This CDR3 comprises 15 residues. Between the trimmed V and J ends, which lost 0 bases and 4 bases, there was a span of 10 bases. The germline CDR1 and CDR2 sequences are SGHTA and FQGTGA. CDR3: CASSLTSVTYNEQFF. CDR3 DNA: TGTGCCAGCAGCTTAACTAGCGTAACATACAATGAGCAGTTCTTC.

This chain joins TRBV7-9 and TRBJ1-3, with a tentative D call TRBD1 (6 bases). The germline V gene has CDR1 SEHNR and CDR2 FQNEAQ (reference sequence). Trimming removed 5 bases at V and 3 bases at J, with 14 bases between. The CDR3 is 15 residues long. The CDR3 spells CASSTIQGSGNTIYF. Written as DNA, the CDR3 is TGTGCCAGCAGCACAATACAGGGAAGTGGAAACACCATATATTTT. Complete variable domain (other parts from reference TRBV7-9 and TRBJ1-3): DTGVSQNPRHKITKRGQNVTFRCDPISEHNRLYWYRQTLGQGPEFLTYFQNEAQLEKSRLLSDRFSAERPKGSFSTLEIQRTEQGDSAMYLCASSTIQGSGNTIYFGEGSWLTVV.

This chain joins TRBV19 and TRBJ2-7, with D maybe TRBD1 (6 bases). The V end lost 5 bases, the J end lost 4 bases, and 9 bases lay between the germline ends. This CDR3 comprises 12 residues. The V gene's germline CDR1 is LNHDA and CDR2 SQIVND (reference sequence). The DNA of the CDR3 is TGTGCCAGTAGTCCAGGGGCATACGAGCAGTACTTC. Amino acid sequence: CASSPGAYEQYF.

This chain joins TRBV10-3 and TRBJ1-1; tentatively, D is TRBD1 (6 bases). Germline V gives CDR1 ENHRY, CDR2 SYGVKD. The V end was cut by 10 bases, the J end by 1 base, with 16 bases between. This CDR3 has 14 residues. Here the CDR3 DNA reads TGTGCCACCTCTATTGGACAGACGAACACTGAAGCTTTCTTT. Translation gives CATSIGQTNTEAFF.

CDR3 sequence (DNA): TGCGCCAGCAGCCAAGAGTGGCGGATGAACACTGAAGCTTTCTTT. Translating gives CASSQEWRMNTEAFF. This chain joins TRBV4-1 and TRBJ1-1; no reliable D call. The CDR3 is 15 residues long. Germline CDR1 reads MGHRA; CDR2 reads YSYEKL. The V end was cut by 0 bases, the J end by 0 bases, with 8 bases between.

This clone turned up a few times. The chain carries TRBV7-9 and TRBJ2-5; 12 bases match TRBD2. Losses at the gene ends were 0 bases for V and 5 bases for J; bases not matched to a gene: 4. Germline assignment: CDR1 SEHNR and CDR2 FQNEAQ (reference sequence). This CDR3 spans 16 amino acids. This chain's CDR3 is CASSLALAGGHETQYF. The CDR3 nucleotides read TGTGCCAGCAGCTTAGCACTAGCGGGAGGTCACGAGACCCAGTACTTC. The full variable domain, its missing parts supplied by reference TRBV7-9 and TRBJ2-5, is DTGVSQNPRHKITKRGQNVTFRCDPISEHNRLYWYRQTLGQGPEFLTYFQNEAQLEKSRLLSDRFSAERPKGSFSTLEIQRTEQGDSAMYLCASSLALAGGHETQYFGPGTRLLVL.

V is TRBV5-4 and J is TRBJ2-6; D unresolved. Germline V gene lookup returns CDR1 SGHNT and CDR2 YYREEE (reference sequence). The CDR3 length is 17 residues. V dropped 6 bases and J dropped 5 bases, with 21 bases sitting between them. DNA of the CDR3: TGTGCCAGCACCCTACCCGAAGACGTTTCTTGGGCCAACGTCCTGACTTTC. Translation gives CASTLPEDVSWANVLTF.

The chain carries TRBV10-3 and TRBJ2-1, with a tentative D call TRBD2 (6 bases). Germline V gene sequence: CDR1 ENHRY, CDR2 SYGVKD. The CDR3 sequence is 13 residues long. V was pared by 2 bases and J by 5 bases, with 7 bases between. The CDR3 region is CAISEGGDNEQFF. In nucleotides, the CDR3 is TGTGCCATCAGTGAGGGCGGGGACAATGAGCAGTTCTTC.

The chain uses TRBV11-3 and TRBJ2-3; D might be TRBD2 (6 bases). This CDR3 has 17 amino acids. Trimming removed 1 base at V and 2 bases at J, with 16 bases between. Germline values: CDR1 SGHNT, CDR2 YENEEA. CDR3 in amino acids: CASSLGSTGTYTDTQYF. The CDR3 bases are TGTGCCAGCAGCTTAGGATCCACCGGGACTTACACAGATACGCAGTATTTT.

The genes are TRBV6-1 and TRBJ2-1; unclear D gene. Trimming took 2 bases from V and 8 from J, leaving 7 bases between them. The CDR3 spans 12 residues. CDR1 is MNHNS, CDR2 SASEGT, per germline. The CDR3 bases are TGTGCCAGCAGTGAATTGGGATATGAGCAGTTCTTC. Protein: CASSELGYEQFF.

This clone has a single count. J is TRBJ1-2 and V is TRBV7-9; D gene uncertain. V was cut by 0 bases and J by 2 bases, with 10 bases left in between. Germline CDR1 is SEHNR and CDR2 is FQNEAQ (reference sequence). The CDR3 runs to 15 residues. The CDR3 sequence is CASSLALGANYGYTF. The CDR3 DNA follows: TGTGCCAGCAGCTTAGCGCTAGGAGCGAACTATGGCTACACCTTC.

The V call is TRBV7-9, the J call TRBJ1-1; D is unclear. The CDR3 extends over 11 amino acids. Trimming left V 5 bases short and J 7 bases short, with 8 bases between. In germline, CDR1 is SEHNR, CDR2 FQNEAQ (reference sequence). The CDR3 sequence: CASSGGSEAFF. In DNA form, the CDR3 reads TGTGCCAGCAGCGGCGGGAGTGAAGCTTTCTTT.

The J gene is TRBJ2-5, the V gene TRBV24-1; D is unclear. Germline values: CDR1 KGHDR, CDR2 SFDVKD. The CDR3 consists of 11 residues. The V and J ends lost 3 bases and 6 bases respectively, with 4 bases between them. CDR3 DNA sequence: TGTGCCACCAGTGATGCTCAGACCCAGTACTTC. Translating gives CATSDAQTQYF.

This clone was seen a handful of times. This sequence joins TRBV7-8 and TRBJ2-1; 13 bases map to TRBD2. The CDR3 is 18 residues long. The V gene's germline CDR1 is SGHVS and CDR2 FQNEAQ. V lost 5 bases to trimming and J lost 0 bases; unmatched junction nucleotides: 7. In nucleotides, the CDR3 is TGTGCCAGCAGCCAGACCGGGACTAGCGGGGCCTCCTACAATGAGCAGTTCTTC. Residues: CASSQTGTSGASYNEQFF.

This chain links TRBV5-1 with TRBJ2-6; 9 bases agree with TRBD1. CDR3 length equals 18 residues. Germline assignment: CDR1 SGHRS and CDR2 YFSETQ. Trimming took 2 bases from V and 0 from J; bases not matched to a gene: 6. CDR3 amino acids: CASSFMGTGSSGANVLTF. The CDR3 DNA reads TGCGCCAGCAGCTTCATGGGGACAGGGAGCTCTGGGGCCAACGTCCTGACTTTC.

This sequence joins TRBV19 and TRBJ2-5, with a weak D call TRBD2 (6 bases). Trimming removed 3 bases from V and 1 base from J, with 9 bases in between. The CDR3 length is 14 residues. The V gene's germline CDR1 is LNHDA and CDR2 SQIVND (reference sequence). Here the CDR3 reads CASSMPGLQETQYF. The CDR3 nucleotides read TGTGCCAGTAGTATGCCGGGACTCCAAGAGACCCAGTACTTC.

The genes are TRBV7-3 and TRBJ1-1; TRBD1 might be the D (5 bases). The V end lost 8 bases, the J end lost 1 base, and 11 bases lay between the germline ends. CDR1 and CDR2 from the germline V gene are SGHTA and FQGTGA. The CDR3 extends over 13 amino acids. The CDR3 nucleotides are TGTGCCAGCCAAGGCGGGGGGAACACTGAAGCTTTCTTT. This sequence encodes CASQGGGNTEAFF.

The gene calls are TRBV2 and TRBJ2-1; tentative D call: TRBD2 (5 bases). V lost 7 bases, J lost 4 bases, and 14 bases lay in between. This CDR3 is 14 amino acids long. Germline V gene lookup returns CDR1 SNHLY and CDR2 FYNNEI. The CDR3 region is CASIETTPYNEQFF. For the CDR3, the DNA is TGTGCCAGCATTGAGACTACCCCATACAATGAGCAGTTCTTC.

The rearrangement joins TRBV27 to TRBJ1-2; 8 positions match TRBD1. CDR3 length: 13 residues. Unmatched junction bases numbered 2, after V lost 2 bases and J lost 6 bases. Germline values: CDR1 MNHEY, CDR2 SMNVEV (reference sequence). CDR3 sequence (DNA): TGTGCCAGCAGTTTAACAGGGGGGAATGGCTACACCTTC. Residues: CASSLTGGNGYTF.

The V gene is TRBV2, the J gene TRBJ1-1; D unresolved. The CDR3 consists of 15 residues. The germline V gene encodes CDR1 SNHLY and CDR2 FYNNEI. V was shortened by 6 bases and J by 1 base, with 15 bases between the two germline ends. The CDR3 loop reads CASRVDAGGNTEAFF. The CDR3 coding sequence is TGTGCCAGCAGGGTCGATGCAGGTGGGAACACTGAAGCTTTCTTT.

The chain is built from TRBV9 and TRBJ2-3; D gene uncertain. V was trimmed by 3 bases and J by 0 bases, leaving 11 bases between them. The germline gives CDR1 SGDLS, CDR2 YYNGEE. The CDR3 length is 15 residues. CDR3 nucleotide sequence: TGTGCCAGCAGCGGGAACAGTTTAAGCACAGATACGCAGTATTTT. This codes for CASSGNSLSTDTQYF. Full variable domain (missing parts from reference TRBV9 and TRBJ2-3): DSGVTQTPKHLITATGQRVTLRCSPRSGDLSVYWYQQSLDQGLQFLIQYYNGEERAKGNILERFSAQQFPDLHSELNLSSLELGDSALYFCASSGNSLSTDTQYFGPGTRLTVL.

This clone appeared once. J is TRBJ1-2 and V is TRBV7-9; 11 nucleotides agree with TRBD1. The CDR3 length is 18 residues. Germline lookup yields CDR1 SEHNR and CDR2 FQNEAQ (reference sequence). J lost 6 bases, V lost 1 base, and 13 bases had no gene match. The CDR3 region is CASSLVSGRDRGKNGYTF. Written as DNA, the CDR3 is TGTGCCAGCAGCTTAGTAAGTGGCCGGGACAGGGGGAAGAATGGCTACACCTTC.

This CDR3 reads CASSTGIRPNTEAFF. The CDR3 nucleotides are TGTGCCAGTAGTACGGGAATACGACCGAACACTGAAGCTTTCTTT. J is TRBJ1-1 and V is TRBV19; no reliable D call. Germline-derived CDR1 and CDR2 are LNHDA and SQIVND (reference sequence). The CDR3 loop spans 15 amino acids. The V end lost 4 bases, the J end lost 1 base, and 13 bases lay between the germline ends.

The J gene is TRBJ2-1, the V gene TRBV10-2, with D unclear. This CDR3 has 14 residues. Trimming stripped 5 bases from V and 0 bases from J, with 8 bases between. Germline assignment: CDR1 WSHSY and CDR2 SAAADI. CDR3 protein: CASSYVTSYNEQFF. The CDR3 DNA follows: TGCGCCAGCAGTTACGTGACCTCCTACAATGAGCAGTTCTTC.